This T cell receptor (beta chain) was sequenced in a study of T cell repertoires in cytomegalovirus infection. In this sample, this clonotype turned up many times. TCRdb reprocessed the reads with MiXCR, giving one entry per CDR3 protein. This sample has fewer than 200,000 distinct CDR3 sequences, with approximately 9.6% found just once. This receptor was taken from a human donor in good health (CMV status not recorded). Some clones in this sample may be carry-over from other donors' samples. Source material: PBMCs.

Here the CDR3 DNA reads TGTGCCTGGAGAAACAGGGGTGGGGACAATGAGCAGTTCTTC. Its protein is CAWRNRGGDNEQFF. The chain joins TRBV30 to TRBJ2-1, with TRBD1 matching 7 bases. With V trimmed by 3 bases and J by 5 bases, 7 bases remained unmatched. Germline CDR1 reads GTSNPN; CDR2 reads SVGIG (reference sequence). The CDR3 contains 14 residues. Together with reference TRBV30 and TRBJ2-1, the CDR3 gives the full variable domain: SQTIHQWPATLVQPVGSPLSLECTVEGTSNPNLYWYRQAAGRGLQLLFYSVGIGQISSEVPQNLSASRPQDRQFILSSKKLLLSDSGFYLCAWRNRGGDNEQFFGPGTRLTVL.